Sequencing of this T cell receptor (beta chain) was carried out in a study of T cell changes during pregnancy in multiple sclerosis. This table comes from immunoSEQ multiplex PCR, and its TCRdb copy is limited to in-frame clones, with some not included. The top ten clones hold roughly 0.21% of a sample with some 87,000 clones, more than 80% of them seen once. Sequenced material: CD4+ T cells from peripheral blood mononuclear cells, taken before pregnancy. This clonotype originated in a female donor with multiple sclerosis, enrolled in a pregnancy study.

The CDR3 DNA sequence: TGTGCCAGCAGCCCAGGCCACGAGCAGTTCTTC. It codes for CASSPGHEQFF. The gene calls are TRBV28 and TRBJ2-1; D is unclear. CDR3 size: 11 residues. V was cut by 6 bases and J by 10 bases, with 10 bases left in between. Germline assignment: CDR1 MDHEN and CDR2 SYDVKM.